The text below deals with one T cell receptor (beta chain). Its antigen is still unknown. TCRdb reprocessed the 5' RACE reads via MiXCR and lists one record per CDR3 protein. The sample includes 470,000 or so distinct CDR3 sequences, around 19% of them seen just once. The source of the sample is a study of T-cell memory formation after mild COVID-19. Findings of the study overall: Contracting CD4+ clones were located mainly in CM and EM, and CD8+ clones in EMRA.

The receptor was isolated from an adult woman who had mild COVID-19 (a few samples of this study predate the infection). Cell type and time point are not known. Material: PBMCs or a T cell subset sorted from them (not recorded which).

The CDR3 bases are TGTGCCAGCAGACCCCCTAGCGAAAACATTCAGTACTTC. Translated, it gives CASRPPSENIQYF. J is TRBJ2-4 and V is TRBV7-9; possibly TRBD2 for D (6 bases). The CDR3 is made up of 13 amino acids. V lost 6 bases, J lost 5 bases, and 11 bases lay in between. Germline loops: CDR1 SEHNR, CDR2 FQNEAQ (reference sequence). The variable domain in full, with the rest retrieved from reference TRBV7-9 and TRBJ2-4, is DTGVSQNPRHKITKRGQNVTFRCDPISEHNRLYWYRQTLGQGPEFLTYFQNEAQLEKSRLLSDRFSAERPKGSFSTLEIQRTEQGDSAMYLCASRPPSENIQYFGAGTRLSVL.